These 29 T cell receptor beta chains originate from one sample sequenced in a study of STAT5B mutations in CD4+ large granular lymphocyte leukemia (dated by TCRdb to 2021 to 2024). The method behind the library was the immunoSEQ multiplex PCR assay. TCRdb took this table from immuneACCESS and kept in-frame rearrangements with V and J called. Such tables lack part of the clones; where checked against another copy, unresolved V genes explain under half of the gap, and the rest is unexplained. Here the sample has about 32,000 clones; approximately 91% occur a single time. The ten largest clones take up about 0.41% of the sample. The sample taken for sequencing was CD4+ T cells from blood buffy coats. Source of these receptors: a human donor in good health.

The V gene is TRBV5-1, the J gene TRBJ1-3; weak D call: TRBD1 (5 bases). CDR3 length equals 15 residues. Germline CDR1 reads SGHRS; CDR2 reads YFSETQ. V shed 1 base and J shed 0 bases, with 8 bases lying between them. CDR3 bases: TGCGCCAGCAGCTTGCGAGGGGACTCTGGAAACACCATATATTTT. Translated, it gives CASSLRGDSGNTIYF.

J is TRBJ2-5 and V is TRBV9, with 7 nucleotides matching TRBD2. The CDR3 is made up of 14 amino acids. The V segment lost 1 base and the J segment 5 bases; nucleotides outside the gene matches: 5. Germline V gene lookup returns CDR1 SGDLS and CDR2 YYNGEE. CDR3 sequence reads: CASSVSGRDETQYF. In DNA, the CDR3 is TGTGCCAGCAGCGTATCAGGGAGGGACGAGACCCAGTACTTC.

The chain carries TRBV10-1 and TRBJ1-4; D gene ambiguous. V was cut by 2 bases and J by 9 bases, with 10 bases left in between. There are 13 residues in the CDR3. CDR1 is WNHNN, CDR2 SYGVQD, per germline (reference sequence). In nucleotides, the CDR3 is TGCGCCAGCAGTGAGCTTAGAGACAAAAAACTGTTTTTT. It encodes CASSELRDKKLFF.

This sequence joins TRBV28 and TRBJ1-6; D gene unclear. The V gene lost 5 bases and the J gene lost 4 bases, with 15 bases spanning the gap. Germline assignment: CDR1 MDHEN and CDR2 SYDVKM. This CDR3 contains 16 residues. The CDR3, as DNA: TGTGCCAGCAGTCCCGATACTGGCCTTTATAATTCACCCCTCCACTTT. Translation: CASSPDTGLYNSPLHF.

This clone was counted a single time. The chain recombines TRBV13 with TRBJ2-2; D might be TRBD2 (7 bases). Germline V gene lookup returns CDR1 PRHDT and CDR2 FYEKMQ (reference sequence). This CDR3 spans 14 amino acids. Trimming left V 4 bases short and J 9 bases short, with 15 bases between. CDR3 nucleotide sequence: TGTGCCAGCAGCTGGGGGGGCACGGCTCGGGAGCTGTTTTTT. The encoded protein is CASSWGGTARELFF.

The rearrangement joins TRBV18 to TRBJ1-2; no clear D. This CDR3 contains 14 residues. CDR1 and CDR2 from the germline V gene are KGHSH and LQKENI. Trimming cost V 5 bases and J 3 bases, with 13 bases left between them. The CDR3 loop is CASSARTVDYGYTF. CDR3 sequence (DNA): TGTGCCAGCTCAGCGAGGACGGTGGACTATGGCTACACCTTC.

The J gene is TRBJ2-2, the V gene TRBV6-1; D might be TRBD1 (5 bases). Germline V gene sequence: CDR1 MNHNS, CDR2 SASEGT. The V end was cut by 6 bases, the J end by 1 base, with 12 bases between. CDR3 length equals 15 residues. The CDR3: CASRNTGQNTGELFF. The CDR3 DNA sequence: TGTGCCAGCAGGAACACTGGACAGAACACCGGGGAGCTGTTTTTT.

DNA for the CDR3: TGTGCCAGCAGCCCCTACAGGGGGCTTTACAATGAGCAGTTCTTC. Translated: CASSPYRGLYNEQFF. The V gene is TRBV7-2, the J gene TRBJ2-1; 9 bases align to TRBD1. Germline CDR1 reads SGHTA; CDR2 reads FQGNSA. The CDR3 extends over 15 amino acids. V lost 5 bases and J lost 4; bases outside the gene matches: 6.

The chain couples TRBV6-6 to TRBJ1-2, with D maybe TRBD1 (6 bases). V gave up 4 bases and J gave up 2 bases, with 11 bases separating them. CDR1 and CDR2 (germline): MNHNY, SVGAGI (reference sequence). The CDR3 extends over 14 amino acids. CDR3 DNA: TGTGCCAGCAGTTTTCGGACAGACAACTATGGCTACACCTTC. The encoded protein is CASSFRTDNYGYTF.

The chain joins TRBV27 to TRBJ2-3; D remains unclear. Germline assignment: CDR1 MNHEY and CDR2 SMNVEV (reference sequence). V lost 8 bases to trimming and J lost 6 bases, with 21 bases between them. The CDR3 is 15 amino acids. The CDR3 loop reads CASCKGPTEGDTQYF. DNA of the CDR3: TGTGCCAGCTGTAAAGGGCCAACCGAAGGGGATACGCAGTATTTT.

The chain recombines TRBV18 with TRBJ1-2; no reliable D call. CDR1 and CDR2 (germline): KGHSH, LQKENI. The CDR3 covers 14 residues. V was cut by 2 bases and J by 8 bases, with 15 bases left in between. The CDR3 sequence is CASSPTQTERGYTF. CDR3 sequence (DNA): TGTGCCAGCTCACCAACGCAGACTGAGCGGGGCTACACCTTC.

The chain has TRBV5-4 and TRBJ2-1; 8 nucleotides agree with TRBD2. CDR1 and CDR2 (germline): SGHNT, YYREEE (reference sequence). The V segment lost 3 bases and the J segment 0 bases; nucleotides outside the gene matches: 5. The CDR3 is 16 residues long. In DNA, the CDR3 is TGTGCCAGCAGCTACATGAGCGGGAGCTCCTACAATGAGCAGTTCTTC. Translated: CASSYMSGSSYNEQFF.

The V call is TRBV5-1, the J call TRBJ1-4; D is unclear. The V end lost 0 bases, the J end lost 3 bases, and 6 bases lay between the germline ends. Per the germline V gene, CDR1 is SGHRS and CDR2 is YFSETQ. The CDR3 extends over 14 amino acids. CDR3 nucleotide sequence: TGCGCCAGCAGCTTGGGACATCCTAATGAAAAACTGTTTTTT. It codes for CASSLGHPNEKLFF.

This clone showed up just a few times. This sequence joins TRBV19 and TRBJ1-2; 8 bases match TRBD1. The CDR3 contains 15 residues. Germline V gene lookup returns CDR1 LNHDA and CDR2 SQIVND (reference sequence). V was pared by 3 bases and J by 4 bases, with 7 bases of the junction left unmatched. The chain's CDR3 is CASSIQAGGAYGYTF. DNA of the CDR3: TGTGCCAGTAGTATTCAGGCAGGGGGCGCCTATGGCTACACCTTC.

This clone has a handful of counts. The rearrangement joins TRBV19 to TRBJ1-2; D is uncertain. The CDR3 is made up of 13 amino acids. The V end lost 5 bases, the J end lost 5 bases, and 12 bases lay between the germline ends. CDR1 is LNHDA, CDR2 SQIVND, per germline (reference sequence). The CDR3 sequence: CASSGGFYYGYTF. DNA of the CDR3: TGTGCCAGTAGTGGAGGGTTTTATTATGGCTACACCTTC.

The rearrangement joins TRBV10-2 to TRBJ2-6; the match to TRBD1 covers 10 bases. The CDR3 sequence is 15 residues long. Germline V gives CDR1 WSHSY, CDR2 SAAADI. Losses at the gene ends were 6 bases for V and 1 base for J; bases not matched to a gene: 0. CDR3 in amino acids: CASRGQGSGANVLTF. In DNA, the CDR3 is TGCGCCAGCAGGGGACAGGGGTCTGGGGCCAACGTCCTGACTTTC.

This clone was counted once. V is TRBV15 and J is TRBJ2-1, with a tentative D call TRBD2 (5 bases). The length of the CDR3 is 15 residues. Deletions cut 2 bases from V and 3 bases from J, with 11 bases between. Germline V gene data show CDR1 as LNHNV and CDR2 as YYDKDF (reference sequence). CDR3 nucleotides: TGTGCCACCAGCAGACATAGCGTGGGCTACAATGAGCAGTTCTTC. This translates into CATSRHSVGYNEQFF.

V usage is TRBV30 and J usage is TRBJ2-6; the D is unclear. Germline V gene data show CDR1 as GTSNPN and CDR2 as SVGIG (reference sequence). V lost 2 bases, J lost 2 bases, and 1 base lay in between. The CDR3 runs to 12 residues. The CDR3 DNA reads as TGTGCCTGGAGTCCTGGGGCCAACGTCCTGACTTTC. Encoded protein: CAWSPGANVLTF. Using reference TRBV30 and TRBJ2-6 for the parts outside the CDR3, the full variable domain is SQTIHQWPATLVQPVGSPLSLECTVEGTSNPNLYWYRQAAGRGLQLLFYSVGIGQISSEVPQNLSASRPQDRQFILSSKKLLLSDSGFYLCAWSPGANVLTFGAGSRLTVL.

This CDR3 reads CASSRGGSYNEQFF. The CDR3 DNA reads as TGTGCCAGCAGTAGGGGTGGTTCCTACAATGAGCAGTTCTTC. V is TRBV6-5 and J is TRBJ2-1; D is perhaps TRBD1 (5 bases). Germline V CDR1 and CDR2: MNHEY, SVGAGI. This CDR3 is built from 14 residues. Trimming shortened V by 5 bases and J by 1 base, and 9 bases separated the two germline ends.

The genes are TRBV5-1 and TRBJ2-3; D is unclear. Germline CDR1 SGHRS, CDR2 YFSETQ. V lost 1 base and J 2 bases, leaving 5 bases between the germline ends. CDR3 length: 13 amino acids. The CDR3 DNA sequence: TGCGCCAGCAGCTTGAGCCCCACAGATACGCAGTATTTT. Its translation: CASSLSPTDTQYF. Drawing the rest from reference TRBV5-1 and TRBJ2-3, the complete variable domain is KAGVTQTPRYLIKTRGQQVTLSCSPISGHRSVSWYQQTPGQGLQFLFEYFSETQRNKGNFPGRFSGRQFSNSRSEMNVSTLELGDSALYLCASSLSPTDTQYFGPGTRLTVL.

The rearrangement uses TRBV19 and TRBJ1-1; D is unresolved. Germline V gene lookup returns CDR1 LNHDA and CDR2 SQIVND (reference sequence). Trimming cost V 4 bases and J 2 bases, with 11 bases left between them. The CDR3 covers 14 residues. The CDR3 here is CASSRSGINTEAFF. The CDR3, as DNA: TGTGCCAGTAGTAGGTCCGGAATCAACACTGAAGCTTTCTTT.

The V gene is TRBV10-3, the J gene TRBJ2-7, with 7 bases that match TRBD1. The germline V gene has CDR1 ENHRY and CDR2 SYGVKD. J was trimmed by 2 bases and V by 5 bases; bases with no gene match: 6. The CDR3 consists of 14 residues. The DNA of the CDR3 is TGTGCCATCAGTTTTCAGGGGGACCCCTACGAGCAGTACTTC. Encoded protein: CAISFQGDPYEQYF.

CDR3 loop: CASSESGTQYF. CDR3 bases: TGCGCCAGCAGTGAGTCTGGGACCCAGTACTTC. The rearrangement joins TRBV10-2 to TRBJ2-5; D not resolved. The CDR3 consists of 11 residues. Germline assignment: CDR1 WSHSY and CDR2 SAAADI. V was cut by 0 bases and J by 7 bases, with 3 bases left in between.

This rearrangement joins TRBV10-2 to TRBJ2-3, with 9 nucleotides matching TRBD1. Germline CDR1 and CDR2: WSHSY and SAAADI. Trimming at V came to 7 bases and at J to 5 bases, leaving 10 bases not matched to a gene. The CDR3 totals 15 residues. CDR3 sequence: CASTTTDRGEDTQYF. The CDR3 DNA sequence: TGCGCCAGCACCACCACCGACAGGGGGGAAGATACGCAGTATTTT.

The chain employs TRBV5-6 and TRBJ1-2; 9 positions match TRBD1. Germline V lookup: CDR1 SGHDT, CDR2 YYEEEE. The CDR3 has 16 amino acids. V was pared by 2 bases and J by 3 bases, with 8 bases of the junction left unmatched. CDR3 coding DNA: TGTGCCAGCAGCTTAGGACGGGACAGGGTTTACTATGGCTACACCTTC. Translation gives CASSLGRDRVYYGYTF.

The chain couples TRBV28 to TRBJ2-1, with 8 bases fitting TRBD2. From germline, CDR1 is MDHEN and CDR2 SYDVKM. Losses at the gene ends were 3 bases for V and 4 bases for J; bases not matched to a gene: 5. CDR3 size: 15 residues. The CDR3 is CASSFKRESYNEQFF. CDR3 bases: TGTGCCAGCAGTTTCAAGCGGGAGAGTTACAATGAGCAGTTCTTC.

The V gene is TRBV28, the J gene TRBJ1-1; D is unclear. Trimming took off 6 bases at V and 5 bases at J, with 16 bases between the two ends. Germline V gene sequence: CDR1 MDHEN, CDR2 SYDVKM. This CDR3 region has 14 residues. The CDR3 here is CASSSPPGNTEAFF. As DNA, the CDR3 is TGTGCCAGCAGCTCCCCTCCGGGGAATACTGAAGCTTTCTTT.

The chain is built from TRBV7-2 and TRBJ2-7; perhaps TRBD2 as D (7 bases). CDR1 is SGHTA, CDR2 FQGNSA, per germline. Trimming stripped 1 base from V and 0 bases from J, with 10 bases between. This CDR3 is 15 amino acids long. In DNA, the CDR3 is TGTGCCAGCAGCTTAGGGGCGGGGGCCTCCTACGAGCAGTACTTC. Protein product: CASSLGAGASYEQYF.

V usage is TRBV10-3 and J usage is TRBJ2-5; the D gene is possibly TRBD2 (6 bases). Deletions cut 10 bases from V and 4 bases from J, with 25 bases between. Germline V gene lookup returns CDR1 ENHRY and CDR2 SYGVKD. The CDR3 consists of 16 residues. In DNA, the CDR3 is TGTGCCACTCGGACTACATTGTCTGTTCAGAGAGAGACCCAGTACTTC. It yields the protein CATRTTLSVQRETQYF.